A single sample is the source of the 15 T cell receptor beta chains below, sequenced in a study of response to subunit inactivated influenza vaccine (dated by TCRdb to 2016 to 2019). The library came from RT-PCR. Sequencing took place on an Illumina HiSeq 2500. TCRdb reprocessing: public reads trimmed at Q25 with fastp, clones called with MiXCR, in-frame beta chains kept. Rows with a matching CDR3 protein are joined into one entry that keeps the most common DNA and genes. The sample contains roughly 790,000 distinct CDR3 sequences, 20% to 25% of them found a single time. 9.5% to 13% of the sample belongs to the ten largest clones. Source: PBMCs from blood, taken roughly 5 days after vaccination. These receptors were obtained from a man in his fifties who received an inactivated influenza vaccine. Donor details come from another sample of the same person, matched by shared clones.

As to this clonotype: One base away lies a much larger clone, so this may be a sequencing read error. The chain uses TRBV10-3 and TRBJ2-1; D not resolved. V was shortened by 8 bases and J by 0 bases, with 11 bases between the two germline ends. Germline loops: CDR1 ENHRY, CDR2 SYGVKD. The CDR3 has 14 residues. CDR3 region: CAIGVDRSYNEQFF. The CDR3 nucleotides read TGTGCCATCGGTGTAGATCGCTCCTACAATGAGCAGTTCTTC.

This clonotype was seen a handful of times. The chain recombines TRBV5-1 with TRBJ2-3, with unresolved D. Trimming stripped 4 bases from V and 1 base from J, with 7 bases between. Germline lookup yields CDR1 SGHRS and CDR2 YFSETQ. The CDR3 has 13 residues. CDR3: CASSDGGTDTQYF. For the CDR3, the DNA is TGCGCCAGCAGCGATGGGGGCACAGATACGCAGTATTTT.

This chain's CDR3 is CASSQDRAPSQSYGQYF. CDR3 DNA: TGTGCCAGCAGCCAAGATCGGGCCCCATCCCAGAGTTATGGGCAGTACTTC. The chain combines TRBV3-1 with TRBJ2-7; D is ambiguous. The CDR3 runs 17 residues. Trimming shortened V by 0 bases and J by 9 bases, and 24 bases separated the two germline ends. Germline V lookup: CDR1 LGHDT, CDR2 YNNKEL (reference sequence).

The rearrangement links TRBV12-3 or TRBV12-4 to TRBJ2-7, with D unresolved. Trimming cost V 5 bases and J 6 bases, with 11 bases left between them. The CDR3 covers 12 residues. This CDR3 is CASSPNRVEQYF. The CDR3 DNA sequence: TGTGCCAGCAGTCCCAATAGGGTCGAGCAGTACTTC.

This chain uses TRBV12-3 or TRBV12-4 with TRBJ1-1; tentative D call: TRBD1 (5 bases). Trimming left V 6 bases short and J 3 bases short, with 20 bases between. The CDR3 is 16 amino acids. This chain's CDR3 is CASSRGQGSLDTEAFF. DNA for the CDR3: TGTGCCAGCAGCCGGGGTCAGGGCTCTCTCGACACTGAAGCTTTCTTT.

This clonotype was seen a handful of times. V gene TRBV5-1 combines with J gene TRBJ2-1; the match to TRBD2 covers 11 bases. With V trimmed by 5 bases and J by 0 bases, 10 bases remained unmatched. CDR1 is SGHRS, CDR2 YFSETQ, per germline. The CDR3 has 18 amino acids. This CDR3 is CASRSLAGGPVSYNEQFF. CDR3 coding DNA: TGCGCCAGCAGGTCATTAGCGGGAGGGCCAGTCTCCTACAATGAGCAGTTCTTC.

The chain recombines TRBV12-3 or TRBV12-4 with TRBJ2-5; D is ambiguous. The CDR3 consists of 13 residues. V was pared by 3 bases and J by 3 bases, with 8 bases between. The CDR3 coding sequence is TGTGCCAGCAGTTTTTACTCCAAAGAGACCCAGTACTTC. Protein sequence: CASSFYSKETQYF.

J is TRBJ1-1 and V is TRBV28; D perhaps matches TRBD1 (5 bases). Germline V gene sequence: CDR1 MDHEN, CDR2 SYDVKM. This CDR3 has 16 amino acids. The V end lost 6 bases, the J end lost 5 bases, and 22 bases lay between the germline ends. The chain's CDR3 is CASRGPVSGRRTEAFF. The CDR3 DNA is TGTGCCAGCAGGGGACCCGTTTCGGGGCGACGAACTGAAGCTTTCTTT.

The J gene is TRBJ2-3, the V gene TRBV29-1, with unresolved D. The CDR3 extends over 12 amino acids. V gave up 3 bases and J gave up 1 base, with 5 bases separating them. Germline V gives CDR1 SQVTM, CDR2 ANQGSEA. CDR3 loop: CSVDTGTDTQYF. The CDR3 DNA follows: TGCAGCGTTGACACAGGCACAGATACGCAGTATTTT.

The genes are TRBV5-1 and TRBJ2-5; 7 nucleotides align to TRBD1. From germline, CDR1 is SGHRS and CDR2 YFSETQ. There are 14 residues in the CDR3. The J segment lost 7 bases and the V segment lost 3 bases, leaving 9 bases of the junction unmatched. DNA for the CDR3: TGCGCCAGCAGCTGGGGGACAGCCCGGCCGACCCAGTACTTC. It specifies CASSWGTARPTQYF. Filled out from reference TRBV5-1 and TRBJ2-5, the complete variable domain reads KAGVTQTPRYLIKTRGQQVTLSCSPISGHRSVSWYQQTPGQGLQFLFEYFSETQRNKGNFPGRFSGRQFSNSRSEMNVSTLELGDSALYLCASSWGTARPTQYFGPGTRLLVL.

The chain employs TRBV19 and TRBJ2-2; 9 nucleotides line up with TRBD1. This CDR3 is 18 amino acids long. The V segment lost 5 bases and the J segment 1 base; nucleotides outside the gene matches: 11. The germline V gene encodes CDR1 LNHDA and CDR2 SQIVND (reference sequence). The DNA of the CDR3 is TGTGCCAGTAGTGTAACAGGGGGCTTATTGATGAACACCGGGGAGCTGTTTTTT. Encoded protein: CASSVTGGLLMNTGELFF. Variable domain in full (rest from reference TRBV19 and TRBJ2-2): DGGITQSPKYLFRKEGQNVTLSCEQNLNHDAMYWYRQDPGQGLRLIYYSQIVNDFQKGDIAEGYSVSREKKESFPLTVTSAQKNPTAFYLCASSVTGGLLMNTGELFFGEGSRLTVL.

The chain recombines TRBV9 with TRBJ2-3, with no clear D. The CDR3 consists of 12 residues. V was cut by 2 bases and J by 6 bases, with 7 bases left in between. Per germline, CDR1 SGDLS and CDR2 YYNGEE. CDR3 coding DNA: TGTGCCAGCAGCGTTAGGTTGGATACGCAGTATTTT. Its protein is CASSVRLDTQYF.

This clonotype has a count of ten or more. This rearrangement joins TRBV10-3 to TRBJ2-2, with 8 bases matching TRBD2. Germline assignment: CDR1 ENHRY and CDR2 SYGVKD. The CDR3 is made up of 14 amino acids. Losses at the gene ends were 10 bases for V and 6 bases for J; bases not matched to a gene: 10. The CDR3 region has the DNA TGTGCCACGGTGGGAAGCGGGAGCCCCGGGGAGCTGTTTTTT. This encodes CATVGSGSPGELFF.

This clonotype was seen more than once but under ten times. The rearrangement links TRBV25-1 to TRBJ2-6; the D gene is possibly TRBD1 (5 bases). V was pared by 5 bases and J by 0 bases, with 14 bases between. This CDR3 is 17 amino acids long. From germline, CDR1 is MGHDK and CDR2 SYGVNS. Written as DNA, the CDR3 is TGTGCCAGCAGTAGTAGGGGTTCCCACTCTGGGGCCAACGTCCTGACTTTC. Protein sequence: CASSSRGSHSGANVLTF.

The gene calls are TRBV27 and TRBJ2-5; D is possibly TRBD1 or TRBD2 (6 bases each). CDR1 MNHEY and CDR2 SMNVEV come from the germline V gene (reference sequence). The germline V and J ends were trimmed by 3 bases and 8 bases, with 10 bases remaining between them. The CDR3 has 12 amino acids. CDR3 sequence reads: CASSFPGGTQYF. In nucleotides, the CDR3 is TGTGCCAGCAGTTTCCCCGGGGGCACCCAGTACTTC.